This T cell receptor beta chain appears in the sequencing data of a study of blood T cell repertoires in COVID-19. As for the study in general: Spain, Italy and the United States supplied samples that represented acute and convalescent COVID-19. From T cells, B-cell-depleted T cells, or PBMCs came the material, which was cDNA or gDNA.

About this clone itself: A junction boundary mismatches the germline segment, possibly from a read error.

This CDR3 spans 14 amino acids. Germline-derived CDR1 and CDR2 are SEHNR and FQNEAQ (reference sequence). In the authors' workflow: Scientists estimated how many nucleated cells there were by amplifying reference gene primers. TCRdb's table, derived via immunoSEQ multiplex PCR, lists solely in-frame clones and lacks some. V and J calls and clone size are copied from that table; D and trimming were computed from the DNA. The sample holds 70,000 or so clones, about 90% seen once. What was sequenced was peripheral blood. This clonotype was obtained from a man aged 50-60 years with active COVID-19. The rearrangement joins TRBV7-9 to TRBJ2-5; 8 bases line up with TRBD2. CDR3 coding DNA: TGTGCCAGCAGCTTAGCAGCGGGAGAAGAGACTCAGTACTTC. Translated, it gives CASSLAAGEETQYF.